This T cell receptor beta chain stems from a study of blood T cell repertoires in COVID-19. Study-level background: Collection of acute and convalescent COVID-19 samples took place in the United States, Italy and Spain.

Per the authors' pipeline: Reference gene primer amplification gave nucleated cell count estimates. Only in-frame clones appear in the TCRdb table, and some are missing; sequencing was by immunoSEQ multiplex PCR. V, J and clone size are taken as reported in that table, and D and trimming were inferred from the DNA itself. The data contain some 330,000 clones, 88% of them singletons. The CDR3 covers 14 residues. V was clipped by 4 bases and J by 2 bases; unmatched bases: 2. Per germline, CDR1 SNHLY and CDR2 FYNNEI. Participants' own reports of clinical history determined their cohort assignment. Each recovered donor of Cohort 3 presented with two negative PCRs, clearance, or symptom resolution. A note on this clone: This same CDR3 is encoded by further DNA sequences in the sample.

The V and J genes are TRBV2 and TRBJ1-5; 7 bases match TRBD1. Sequenced material: PBMCs or T cells enriched from blood (not recorded which). This sequence originates from a man aged 25-45 years who had recovered from COVID-19. The CDR3 bases are TGTGCCAGCAGTGGACAGGGAGGCAATCAGCCCCAGCATTTT. This sequence encodes CASSGQGGNQPQHF.